The 29 T cell receptor beta chains reported below all come from one sample, sequenced in a study of long-term antiretroviral therapy in people with HIV. Researchers report immunoSEQ v3.0 was run at survey level. Using immunoSEQ multiplex PCR, the repertoire was profiled, and TCRdb retains in-frame clones only, with some absent. Seen here are tens of thousands of clones, more than 75% observed once, and the top ten hold 3% to 4%. Source: unsorted PBMCs, taken 2.6 years after starting antiretroviral therapy. These receptor sequences come from a woman between 45 and 60 years old with HIV.

The J gene is TRBJ2-1, the V gene TRBV5-8; D gene uncertain. CDR1 and CDR2 (germline): SGHTS, YDEGEE. The CDR3 covers 13 residues. The V and J ends lost 0 bases and 4 bases respectively, with 5 bases between them. In DNA, the CDR3 is TGTGCCAGCAGCTTGGACCAGTACAATGAGCAGTTCTTC. It encodes CASSLDQYNEQFF.

This chain joins TRBV5-4 and TRBJ1-1; D is ambiguous. Germline V gives CDR1 SGHNT, CDR2 YYREEE (reference sequence). Trimming pared 2 bases from V and 1 base from J, leaving 6 bases between. CDR3 size: 13 residues. CDR3 bases: TGTGCCAGCAGCTTTAAACAGAACACTGAAGCTTTCTTT. It translates to CASSFKQNTEAFF.

V gene TRBV28 combines with J gene TRBJ1-5; D gene unclear. This CDR3 is built from 12 residues. CDR1 and CDR2 (germline): MDHEN, SYDVKM. Trimming pared 5 bases from V and 6 bases from J, leaving 8 bases between. For the CDR3, the DNA is TGTGCCAGCAGTGATGGGAGTCAGCCCCAGCATTTT. It translates to CASSDGSQPQHF.

This clone was recorded once. V and J are TRBV19 and TRBJ2-1, with 10 nucleotides matching TRBD2. Per germline, CDR1 LNHDA and CDR2 SQIVND (reference sequence). This CDR3 region has 17 residues. Germline trimming cut 5 bases from V and 1 base from J; bases unmatched to any gene: 8. CDR3 protein: CASSPVSGRNSYNEQFF. The CDR3 DNA is TGTGCCAGTAGTCCCGTTAGCGGGAGGAATTCCTACAATGAGCAGTTCTTC.

As DNA, the CDR3 is TGTGCCAGCAGCTTACTTTTTGGAGGTTACGAGCAGTACTTC. Translated, it gives CASSLLFGGYEQYF. The V call is TRBV7-9, the J call TRBJ2-7; possible D gene TRBD2, 5 bases. This CDR3 is 14 amino acids long. Trimming removed 2 bases from V and 4 bases from J, with 12 bases in between. Germline V CDR1 and CDR2: SEHNR, FQNEAQ (reference sequence). Variable domain in full (rest from reference TRBV7-9 and TRBJ2-7): DTGVSQNPRHKITKRGQNVTFRCDPISEHNRLYWYRQTLGQGPEFLTYFQNEAQLEKSRLLSDRFSAERPKGSFSTLEIQRTEQGDSAMYLCASSLLFGGYEQYFGPGTRLTVT.

The count of this clone is one. The chain joins TRBV6-1 to TRBJ2-5, with 8 bases identical to TRBD2. Germline V gene lookup returns CDR1 MNHNS and CDR2 SASEGT. This CDR3 region has 15 residues. The J segment lost 1 base and the V segment lost 2 bases, leaving 3 bases of the junction unmatched. The CDR3 sequence is CASSELAGIQETQYF. In DNA form, the CDR3 reads TGTGCCAGCAGTGAACTAGCGGGTATCCAAGAGACCCAGTACTTC.

This chain links TRBV14 with TRBJ2-7; D assignment may be TRBD1 or TRBD2 (5 bases each). Germline-derived CDR1 and CDR2 are SGHDN and FVKESK. V dropped 5 bases and J dropped 8 bases, with 19 bases sitting between them. The CDR3 spans 14 residues. The CDR3 reads CASSYRDDHPKQYF. CDR3 nucleotides: TGTGCCAGCAGCTACCGGGACGACCATCCCAAGCAGTACTTC.

This clone was observed a few times. The J gene is TRBJ1-5, the V gene TRBV21-1. TRBV21-1 is a known pseudogene. This CDR3 contains 15 residues. The CDR3 DNA sequence: TGTGCCAGCAGCAAAATTGCGACGCTCAATCAGCCCCAGCATTTT. Encoded protein: CASSKIATLNQPQHF.

J is TRBJ2-7 and V is TRBV30, with D hard to call. CDR3 length: 13 residues. Deletions cut 0 bases from V and 6 bases from J, with 12 bases between. CDR1 GTSNPN and CDR2 SVGIG come from the germline V gene (reference sequence). This CDR3 reads CAWSVPGFSEQYF. In DNA form, the CDR3 reads TGTGCCTGGAGTGTACCGGGCTTTAGCGAGCAGTACTTC. Looking up the rest from reference TRBV30 and TRBJ2-7 gives the full variable domain: SQTIHQWPATLVQPVGSPLSLECTVEGTSNPNLYWYRQAAGRGLQLLFYSVGIGQISSEVPQNLSASRPQDRQFILSSKKLLLSDSGFYLCAWSVPGFSEQYFGPGTRLTVT.

The chain is built from TRBV2 and TRBJ2-7; D might be TRBD1 (5 bases). The V gene lost 6 bases and the J gene lost 5 bases, with 11 bases spanning the gap. Germline lookup yields CDR1 SNHLY and CDR2 FYNNEI. CDR3 length: 12 amino acids. CDR3 sequence: CASSRVIDEQYF. In DNA, the CDR3 is TGTGCCAGCAGCAGGGTTATTGACGAGCAGTACTTC.

The chain combines TRBV19 with TRBJ1-2; unclear D gene. V shed 3 bases and J shed 1 base, with 12 bases lying between them. The CDR3 length is 15 residues. The germline V gene has CDR1 LNHDA and CDR2 SQIVND (reference sequence). The CDR3 sequence is CASSIADLRNYGYTF. The CDR3 DNA sequence: TGTGCCAGTAGTATCGCGGACTTACGTAACTATGGCTACACCTTC.

CDR3 in amino acids: CASENQGTNNEQFF. DNA of the CDR3: TGTGCCAGCGAAAACCAGGGGACAAACAATGAGCAGTTCTTC. The chain has TRBV7-9 and TRBJ2-1; D is possibly TRBD1 (6 bases). The CDR3 runs 14 residues. Trimming stripped 8 bases from V and 5 bases from J, with 16 bases between. Germline CDR1 reads SEHNR; CDR2 reads FQNEAQ (reference sequence). The whole variable domain, remainder taken from reference TRBV7-9 and TRBJ2-1, is DTGVSQNPRHKITKRGQNVTFRCDPISEHNRLYWYRQTLGQGPEFLTYFQNEAQLEKSRLLSDRFSAERPKGSFSTLEIQRTEQGDSAMYLCASENQGTNNEQFFGPGTRLTVL.

This clone appeared a single time. The chain is built from TRBV7-9 and TRBJ1-1; D is ambiguous. In germline, CDR1 is SEHNR, CDR2 FQNEAQ (reference sequence). The CDR3 consists of 14 residues. V was trimmed by 1 base and J by 1 base, leaving 7 bases between them. Here the CDR3 DNA reads TGTGCCAGCAGCTTAGAACGTCCGAACACTGAAGCTTTCTTT. Translated: CASSLERPNTEAFF.

J is TRBJ2-5 and V is TRBV10-1; TRBD2 aligns across 9 bases. Germline trimming cut 8 bases from V and 5 bases from J; bases unmatched to any gene: 9. The length of the CDR3 is 14 residues. CDR1 WNHNN and CDR2 SYGVQD come from the germline V gene (reference sequence). The CDR3: CASSNGTSRETQYF. The CDR3 coding sequence is TGCGCCAGCTCGAACGGGACTAGCAGGGAGACCCAGTACTTC.

This chain uses TRBV28 with TRBJ2-7; 8 nucleotides agree with TRBD1. The J segment lost 2 bases and the V segment lost 2 bases, leaving 5 bases of the junction unmatched. The CDR3 totals 15 residues. The germline gives CDR1 MDHEN, CDR2 SYDVKM. In DNA, the CDR3 is TGTGCCAGCAGTTTAGTCACGACAGGGGCCTACGAGCAGTACTTC. This encodes CASSLVTTGAYEQYF.

This chain uses TRBV6-1 with TRBJ2-3, with 7 bases fitting TRBD2. The CDR3 contains 15 residues. Germline CDR1 MNHNS, CDR2 SASEGT. J lost 2 bases, V lost 3 bases, and 5 bases had no gene match. The CDR3 region is CASSELAAFTDTQYF. CDR3 nucleotide sequence: TGTGCCAGCAGTGAGCTAGCGGCTTTCACAGATACGCAGTATTTT.

The chain links TRBV29-1 to TRBJ2-5; no clear D gene. This CDR3 is built from 15 residues. Trimming took 8 bases from V and 1 from J, leaving 20 bases between them. Germline values: CDR1 SQVTM, CDR2 ANQGSEA. The CDR3 coding sequence is TGCAGCTCCTCAAGTGAGGACCAACTCCAAGAGACCCAGTACTTC. Protein sequence: CSSSSEDQLQETQYF. Filled out from reference TRBV29-1 and TRBJ2-5, the complete variable domain reads SAVISQKPSRDICQRGTSLTIQCQVDSQVTMMFWYRQQPGQSLTLIATANQGSEATYESGFVIDKFPISRPNLTFSTLTVSNMSPEDSSIYLCSSSSEDQLQETQYFGPGTRLLVL.

The genes are TRBV28 and TRBJ1-1; no definite D call. The CDR3 totals 13 residues. Looked up from germline, CDR1 is MDHEN and CDR2 is SYDVKM. Deletions cut 5 bases from V and 5 bases from J, with 12 bases between. This CDR3 reads CASSLPGLTEAFF. CDR3 in DNA: TGTGCCAGCAGTCTCCCAGGTTTGACTGAAGCTTTCTTT.

This chain joins TRBV28 and TRBJ1-5; 10 nucleotides line up with TRBD1. The V and J ends lost 6 bases and 2 bases, in that order; junction bases with no gene match: 4. This CDR3 contains 15 residues. Germline V lookup: CDR1 MDHEN, CDR2 SYDVKM. CDR3 amino acids: CASSEGTGGNQPQHF. The DNA of the CDR3 is TGTGCCAGCAGCGAAGGGACAGGGGGCAATCAGCCCCAGCATTTT.

The chain recombines TRBV5-1 with TRBJ2-1, with 13 nucleotides matching TRBD2. Germline CDR1 SGHRS, CDR2 YFSETQ. The junction had 11 bases not matched to a gene; V was cut back by 3 bases and J by 8 bases. The CDR3 length is 17 residues. CDR3 coding DNA: TGCGCCAGCAGCTCTGGTGGGACTAGCGGGATTGGGCATGAGCAGTTCTTC. Translation: CASSSGGTSGIGHEQFF.

The rearrangement links TRBV7-9 to TRBJ1-2; 8 nucleotides line up with TRBD1. The CDR3 is made up of 17 amino acids. CDR1 is SEHNR and CDR2 is FQNEAQ in the germline V gene (reference sequence). The trim removed 1 base at V and 3 bases at J, leaving 10 bases unmatched. The CDR3 loop is CASSLGQGSQPDYGYTF. CDR3 in DNA: TGTGCCAGCAGCTTAGGACAGGGGTCCCAGCCAGACTATGGCTACACCTTC.

The chain couples TRBV6-6 to TRBJ2-3; 12 positions match TRBD2. CDR3 length equals 15 residues. Trimming cost V 6 bases and J 4 bases; bases outside gene matches: 5. The germline V gene encodes CDR1 MNHNY and CDR2 SVGAGI (reference sequence). CDR3 protein: CASRRLAGVSDTQYF. For the CDR3, the DNA is TGTGCCAGCAGACGACTAGCGGGAGTATCAGATACGCAGTATTTT.

The gene calls are TRBV7-2 and TRBJ2-1, with 7 bases that match TRBD2. Germline CDR1 is SGHTA and CDR2 is FQGNSA. V shed 2 bases and J 10 bases; nucleotides not matched to a gene: 11. The CDR3 runs 15 residues. CDR3: CASSLKFGGGGEQFF. The CDR3, as DNA: TGTGCCAGCAGCTTAAAGTTTGGCGGGGGAGGGGAGCAGTTCTTC.

The CDR3 DNA follows: TGTGCCAGCTCACCACCGGCTTCGCTAGCTATCGGTGAGCAGTACTTC. Translating gives CASSPPASLAIGEQYF. V usage is TRBV18 and J usage is TRBJ2-7; a weak D match, TRBD2 (5 bases). CDR3 length: 16 amino acids. V lost 0 bases to trimming and J lost 7 bases, with 19 bases between them. Per the germline V gene, CDR1 is KGHSH and CDR2 is LQKENI.

This clone has more than one count but fewer than ten. The chain carries TRBV5-4 and TRBJ1-2, with 7 bases matching TRBD1. This CDR3 has 14 amino acids. Germline assignment: CDR1 SGHNT and CDR2 YYREEE (reference sequence). Trimming cost V 5 bases and J 4 bases; bases outside gene matches: 8. This CDR3 reads CASSSPGTVYGYTF. DNA for the CDR3: TGTGCCAGCAGTTCCCCGGGGACAGTCTATGGCTACACCTTC.

The chain carries TRBV6-6 and TRBJ2-7; possible D gene TRBD1, 6 bases. The CDR3 extends over 11 amino acids. The ends were cut back, 6 bases at V and 9 bases at J, with 12 bases in the middle. Germline CDR1 MNHNY, CDR2 SVGAGI (reference sequence). CDR3 protein: CASSMDSRQYF. For the CDR3, the DNA is TGTGCCAGCAGCATGGACAGTCGGCAGTACTTC.

This clone came up a few times. This sequence joins TRBV28 and TRBJ1-1, with D unclear. The CDR3 is 11 residues long. Germline CDR1 is MDHEN and CDR2 is SYDVKM. V was trimmed by 3 bases and J by 3 bases, leaving 2 bases between them. CDR3 in DNA: TGTGCCAGCAGTTTTTACACTGAAGCTTTCTTT. Protein: CASSFYTEAFF.

This clone has only one observation. V usage is TRBV28 and J usage is TRBJ2-7; no reliable D call. The CDR3 spans 13 residues. Trimming took 6 bases from V and 4 from J, leaving 13 bases between them. Germline-derived CDR1 and CDR2 are MDHEN and SYDVKM. The CDR3 reads CASSKSSLYEQYF. Here the CDR3 DNA reads TGTGCCAGCAGCAAATCATCCCTTTACGAGCAGTACTTC. Together with reference TRBV28 and TRBJ2-7, the CDR3 gives the full variable domain: DVKVTQSSRYLVKRTGEKVFLECVQDMDHENMFWYRQDPGLGLRLIYFSYDVKMKEKGDIPEGYSVSREKKERFSLILESASTNQTSMYLCASSKSSLYEQYFGPGTRLTVT.

The rearrangement uses TRBV7-8 and TRBJ2-7; possibly TRBD2 for D (5 bases). Trimming stripped 3 bases from V and 0 bases from J, with 9 bases between. The CDR3 loop spans 14 amino acids. CDR1 is SGHVS, CDR2 FQNEAQ, per germline. CDR3 residues: CASSFSGSSYEQYF. The CDR3 DNA sequence: TGTGCCAGCAGCTTTTCGGGAAGCTCCTACGAGCAGTACTTC.